The 20 T cell receptor beta chains below all came from one sample that was sequenced in a study of T cell responses to AZD1222 COVID-19 vaccine (dated by TCRdb to the early 2020s). The library was made by the immunoSEQ multiplex PCR assay. TCRdb holds this immuneACCESS table with in-frame rearrangements only. Some clones are missing; in checked studies, unresolved V genes explain under half, and the rest has no known cause. The sample has about 130,000 clones on record, 70% to 90% of them singletons. The biggest ten clones account for roughly 2% of the sample. In the paper's terms, the time point label means: baseline before first vaccination. The sequencing here drew on peripheral blood, taken on day 0 of AZD1222 vaccination. The receptors were gathered from an adult in good health.

This clone was recorded only once. J is TRBJ1-6 and V is TRBV20-1, with unresolved D. Germline CDR1 is DFQATT and CDR2 is SNEGSKA (reference sequence). The V and J ends lost 3 bases and 7 bases respectively, with 10 bases between them. The CDR3 covers 13 residues. The CDR3 sequence is CSASENSNSPLHF. The DNA of the CDR3 is TGCAGTGCTAGTGAAAATTCAAATTCACCCCTCCACTTT.

The chain couples TRBV21-1 to TRBJ2-7; the table's D call of TRBD1 was not tested on the DNA. TRBV21-1 represents a pseudogene. This CDR3 spans 16 amino acids. The CDR3 reads CASSKVYRVPTYEQYF. The CDR3 DNA is TGTGCCAGCAGCAAAGTCTACAGGGTACCCACCTACGAGCAGTACTTC.

The gene calls are TRBV30 and TRBJ2-4; the match to TRBD2 covers 10 bases. This CDR3 spans 17 amino acids. CDR1 GTSNPN and CDR2 SVGIG come from the germline V gene (reference sequence). Germline trimming cut 1 base from V and 0 bases from J; bases unmatched to any gene: 6. The CDR3 DNA is TGTGCCTGGAGTGCCCGTAGCGGGAGGTTAGCCAAAAACATTCAGTACTTC. Its protein is CAWSARSGRLAKNIQYF.

This chain links TRBV19 with TRBJ1-2; a weak D match, TRBD1 (5 bases). V lost 7 bases and J 0 bases, leaving 24 bases between the germline ends. CDR1 and CDR2 (germline): LNHDA, SQIVND (reference sequence). CDR3 length: 18 residues. As DNA, the CDR3 is TGTGCCAGTACCGCATCCGGAGGGGTTTTAGCTGCTAACTATGGCTACACCTTC. Amino acids: CASTASGGVLAANYGYTF.

The chain joins TRBV29-1 to TRBJ2-1; the match to TRBD1 covers 10 bases. Trimming at V came to 7 bases and at J to 7 bases, leaving 13 bases not matched to a gene. The CDR3 covers 15 residues. CDR1 is SQVTM and CDR2 is ANQGSEA in the germline V gene. The DNA for the CDR3 is TGCAGCGCGTTTCACCGGGACAGGGGATCGAATGAGCAGTTCTTC. It encodes CSAFHRDRGSNEQFF.

The V gene is TRBV6-5, the J gene TRBJ1-2, with a possible D match to TRBD1 (6 bases). The V end lost 2 bases, the J end lost 8 bases, and 18 bases lay between the germline ends. Germline assignment: CDR1 MNHEY and CDR2 SVGAGI. The CDR3 runs to 15 residues. CDR3 protein: CASSYVGGGAYGYTF. DNA for the CDR3: TGTGCCAGCAGTTACGTGGGGGGGGGCGCGTACGGCTACACCTTC.

The V call is TRBV2, the J call TRBJ2-1, with TRBD1 matching over 9 bases. The CDR3 is made up of 15 amino acids. The trim removed 4 bases at V and 4 bases at J, leaving 5 bases unmatched. Germline V CDR1 and CDR2: SNHLY, FYNNEI. CDR3 sequence reads: CASSAGTGNYNEQFF. Here the CDR3 DNA reads TGTGCCAGCAGTGCCGGGACAGGGAATTACAATGAGCAGTTCTTC.

The chain carries TRBV19 and TRBJ1-4; 7 bases are shared with TRBD1. The CDR3 sequence is 13 residues long. With V trimmed by 4 bases and J by 6 bases, 2 bases remained unmatched. Germline V CDR1 and CDR2: LNHDA, SQIVND (reference sequence). In nucleotides, the CDR3 is TGTGCCAGTAGTAGAGACAGGGATGAAAAACTGTTTTTT. It specifies CASSRDRDEKLFF. The whole variable domain, filled in from reference TRBV19 and TRBJ1-4, reads DGGITQSPKYLFRKEGQNVTLSCEQNLNHDAMYWYRQDPGQGLRLIYYSQIVNDFQKGDIAEGYSVSREKKESFPLTVTSAQKNPTAFYLCASSRDRDEKLFFGSGTQLSVL.

The DNA of the CDR3 is TGCGCCAGCAGCCGGGGCCAGGGCGCCAATGAGCAGTTCTTC. Encoded protein: CASSRGQGANEQFF. The V call is TRBV5-1, the J call TRBJ2-1; D assignment may be TRBD1 or TRBD2 (5 bases each). The CDR3 contains 14 residues. V lost 4 bases and J lost 6, with 14 bases in between. From germline, CDR1 is SGHRS and CDR2 YFSETQ.

The rearrangement uses TRBV5-1 and TRBJ1-4, with D uncertain. This CDR3 contains 15 residues. The V and J ends lost 0 bases and 0 bases respectively, with 6 bases between them. The germline gives CDR1 SGHRS, CDR2 YFSETQ. The CDR3: CASSLGAATNEKLFF. CDR3 DNA sequence: TGCGCCAGCAGCTTGGGGGCTGCAACTAATGAAAAACTGTTTTTT.

The rearrangement uses TRBV7-2 and TRBJ2-1; 9 bases are a match to TRBD2. From germline, CDR1 is SGHTA and CDR2 FQGNSA. The CDR3 covers 17 residues. V gave up 5 bases and J gave up 8 bases; unmatched junction bases: 16. This CDR3 reads CASSPEPGAGGTHEQFF. The CDR3 DNA sequence: TGTGCCAGCAGCCCCGAACCGGGAGCGGGGGGCACCCATGAGCAGTTCTTC.

The J gene is TRBJ2-7, the V gene TRBV14, with D perhaps TRBD2 (5 bases). The CDR3 spans 17 residues. V shed 1 base and J shed 5 bases, with 21 bases lying between them. Per germline, CDR1 SGHDN and CDR2 FVKESK. The CDR3 spells CASSQVPPGRVRHEQYF. The DNA for the CDR3 is TGTGCCAGCAGCCAAGTCCCCCCGGGAAGGGTCAGACACGAGCAGTACTTC.

The CDR3 loop is CASSLAAVAGANVLTF. CDR3 DNA: TGTGCCAGCAGCTTAGCCGCGGTGGCTGGGGCCAACGTCCTGACTTTC. The chain recombines TRBV7-2 with TRBJ2-6, with D unresolved. The CDR3 runs 16 residues. Trimming stripped 0 bases from V and 2 bases from J, with 8 bases between. From germline, CDR1 is SGHTA and CDR2 FQGNSA.

The chain has TRBV6-6 and TRBJ1-2, with 8 positions matching TRBD1. The CDR3 spans 16 residues. In germline, CDR1 is MNHNY, CDR2 SVGAGI (reference sequence). With 6 bases clipped from V and 8 bases from J, the junction kept 17 bases outside the gene matches. The CDR3 DNA follows: TGTGCCAGCAGCCCTAATACGGGGGTACAGGGGGTGGGCTACACCTTC. It yields the protein CASSPNTGVQGVGYTF.

The table lists this clone with many counts. This chain joins TRBV9 and TRBJ1-3; 8 bases match TRBD1. V was clipped by 3 bases and J by 0 bases; unmatched bases: 14. CDR3 length: 19 amino acids. The germline gives CDR1 SGDLS, CDR2 YYNGEE. CDR3 DNA sequence: TGTGCCAGCAGCGCGCGCAGGGGGCTTCAATCCTTCTCTGGAAACACCATATATTTT. Its translation: CASSARRGLQSFSGNTIYF.

The rearrangement joins TRBV28 to TRBJ1-2; unclear D gene. V lost 6 bases and J 6 bases, leaving 17 bases between the germline ends. Germline lookup yields CDR1 MDHEN and CDR2 SYDVKM. The CDR3 is 14 residues long. The CDR3 nucleotides are TGTGCCAGCAGCTCTCGGACGGGATTGCATGGCTACACCTTC. This codes for CASSSRTGLHGYTF.

The rearrangement joins TRBV19 to TRBJ1-2; D unclear. The CDR3 is 13 amino acids. Germline V gives CDR1 LNHDA, CDR2 SQIVND (reference sequence). Trimming left V 7 bases short and J 0 bases short, with 9 bases between. The CDR3 reads CASTAGANYGYTF. As DNA, the CDR3 is TGTGCCAGTACCGCAGGAGCTAACTATGGCTACACCTTC.

The chain employs TRBV7-8 and TRBJ1-1; 7 bases agree with TRBD1. The CDR3 is 15 residues long. Germline-derived CDR1 and CDR2 are SGHVS and FQNEAQ. Germline trimming cut 2 bases from V and 1 base from J; bases unmatched to any gene: 4. CDR3 bases: TGTGCCAGCAGCTTAAGGGACAGCCGGAACACTGAAGCTTTCTTT. This encodes CASSLRDSRNTEAFF.

CDR3 DNA sequence: TGTGCCTGGGGACAGGGCCAGGACTATGGCTACACCTTC. Its protein product is CAWGQGQDYGYTF. The chain employs TRBV30 and TRBJ1-2, with 8 positions matching TRBD1. The germline gives CDR1 GTSNPN, CDR2 SVGIG (reference sequence). This CDR3 is built from 13 residues. The V segment lost 5 bases and the J segment 3 bases; nucleotides outside the gene matches: 5.

The chain carries TRBV5-5 and TRBJ1-6; TRBD1 might be the D (5 bases). V was cut by 0 bases and J by 13 bases, with 17 bases left in between. This CDR3 is 15 amino acids long. Germline values: CDR1 SGHKS, CDR2 YYEKEE (reference sequence). CDR3 sequence (DNA): TGTGCCAGCAGCTTGGCCGGGACCTTCCCCATCCCCCTCCACTTT. Residues: CASSLAGTFPIPLHF. The full variable domain, in which reference TRBV5-5 and TRBJ1-6 provide the parts outside the CDR3, is DAGVTQSPTHLIKTRGQQVTLRCSPISGHKSVSWYQQVLGQGPQFIFQYYEKEERGRGNFPDRFSARQFPNYSSELNVNALLLGDSALYLCASSLAGTFPIPLHFGNGTRLTVT.